The 7 T cell receptor beta chains in this list originate from one sample, sequenced in a study of blood T cell repertoires in COVID-19. Here immunoSEQ multiplex PCR was the method, and the copy in TCRdb shows in-frame clones only, minus some. The sample has fewer than 250,000 clones; more than 75% are singletons. Sequenced sample: peripheral blood. The receptor source for this set is a human donor in a cohort sampled during active COVID-19.

This clone appeared a few times. The chain joins TRBV6-5 to TRBJ2-1, with a weak D call TRBD1 (5 bases). This CDR3 region has 13 residues. Trimming stripped 0 bases from V and 9 bases from J, with 9 bases between. CDR1 is MNHEY and CDR2 is SVGAGI in the germline V gene. CDR3 sequence: CASSYSRGSEQFF. DNA of the CDR3: TGTGCCAGCAGTTACTCAAGGGGAAGTGAGCAGTTCTTC.

V gene TRBV28 combines with J gene TRBJ2-7; 9 bases line up with TRBD1. Per the germline V gene, CDR1 is MDHEN and CDR2 is SYDVKM. CDR3 size: 16 residues. The V and J ends lost 5 bases and 5 bases, in that order; junction bases with no gene match: 13. The chain's CDR3 is CASSPNFVGQGDEQYF. The CDR3 nucleotides are TGTGCCAGCAGTCCGAATTTTGTGGGACAGGGAGACGAGCAGTACTTC.

This chain connects TRBV5-4 to TRBJ2-5, with D possibly TRBD2 on 6 matching bases. V was shortened by 2 bases and J by 2 bases, with 7 bases between the two germline ends. The germline V gene has CDR1 SGHNT and CDR2 YYREEE (reference sequence). The CDR3 totals 13 residues. The CDR3 DNA reads TGTGCCAGCAGCTTACGGGAGCAAGAGACCCAGTACTTC. Translating it yields CASSLREQETQYF. Together with reference TRBV5-4 and TRBJ2-5, the CDR3 gives the full variable domain: ETGVTQSPTHLIKTRGQQVTLRCSSQSGHNTVSWYQQALGQGPQFIFQYYREEENGRGNFPPRFSGLQFPNYSSELNVNALELDDSALYLCASSLREQETQYFGPGTRLLVL.

This chain joins TRBV5-1 and TRBJ1-1; 9 bases fit TRBD1. The ends lost 4 bases at V and 4 bases at J; junction bases unmatched: 5. CDR1 and CDR2 (germline): SGHRS, YFSETQ. There are 14 residues in the CDR3. The CDR3 region has the DNA TGCGCCAGCAGCAGAAAGACAGGGGGCACTGAAGCTTTCTTT. Protein: CASSRKTGGTEAFF.

The rearrangement links TRBV19 to TRBJ1-3; D gene ambiguous. CDR3 size: 16 residues. Trimming pared 5 bases from V and 0 bases from J, leaving 14 bases between. Looked up from germline, CDR1 is LNHDA and CDR2 is SQIVND (reference sequence). As DNA, the CDR3 is TGTGCCAGTAGTTCCCGAGGCGGCTACTCTGGAAACACCATATATTTT. Translating gives CASSSRGGYSGNTIYF.

This clone was observed once. The chain is built from TRBV7-8 and TRBJ1-1; D perhaps matches TRBD1 (6 bases). The CDR3 spans 13 residues. Germline V gene data show CDR1 as SGHVS and CDR2 as FQNEAQ. Trimming took off 5 bases at V and 1 base at J, with 8 bases between the two ends. This CDR3 reads CASSARGNTEAFF. For the CDR3, the DNA is TGTGCCAGCAGCGCCAGGGGGAACACTGAAGCTTTCTTT.

The chain employs TRBV3-1 (or the pseudogene TRBV3-2) and TRBJ1-2, with D possibly matching TRBD1 (6 bases). The V end lost 4 bases, the J end lost 7 bases, and 16 bases lay between the germline ends. This CDR3 region has 14 residues. The germline gives CDR1 LGHDT, CDR2 YNNKEL (reference sequence). CDR3 residues: CASSRRDRHCGYTF. In nucleotides, the CDR3 is TGTGCCAGCAGCCGAAGAGACAGGCACTGTGGCTACACCTTC.